The following is a T cell receptor (beta chain) sequence with its context. It was with random hexamers that about 0.45 to 1 ug RNA was reverse transcribed. TCRdb reprocessed the immunoSEQ multiplex PCR reads with MiXCR, giving one entry per CDR3 protein. The table lists tens of thousands of distinct CDR3 sequences, 95% to 96% of them singletons. Deletions cut 3 bases from V and 1 base from J, with 23 bases between. This CDR3 is built from 18 residues. In germline, CDR1 is SGDLS, CDR2 YYNGEE. This sample is drawn from a study of CD8 T cells in Susac syndrome. Sequencing was done on a sample of CD8+ T cells from PBMCs. The source of this sequence is a human donor with Susac syndrome. The chain uses TRBV9 and TRBJ2-7; no clear D. This CDR3 reads CASSGPSLDGHRSYEQYF. CDR3 DNA: TGTGCCAGCAGCGGTCCTTCCCTGGACGGGCACCGATCCTACGAGCAGTACTTC.